This T cell receptor beta chain was retrieved from a study of T cell changes during pregnancy in multiple sclerosis. Some clones are missing from TCRdb's copy, which holds only in-frame ones; the method was immunoSEQ multiplex PCR. The sample lists over 45,000 clones; 93% were seen once. V gave up 4 bases and J gave up 4 bases; unmatched junction bases: 5. The length of the CDR3 is 14 residues. Germline V gene data show CDR1 as LNHDA and CDR2 as SQIVND (reference sequence). The sample was CD8+ T cells from peripheral blood mononuclear cells, taken in the third trimester of pregnancy. The chain combines TRBV19 with TRBJ2-7; 9 positions agree with TRBD2. The clonotype originates from a female donor with multiple sclerosis, enrolled in a pregnancy study. The CDR3 DNA reads as TGTGCCAGTAGTAGCGGGACTAGCAAGTACGAGCAGTACTTC. Residues: CASSSGTSKYEQYF.